This record looks at one T cell receptor beta chain sequence and its context. This record comes from a study of blood T cell repertoires in COVID-19. Study in general: Samples of COVID-19 (acute and convalescent) were obtained from the United States, Italy and Spain.

CDR1 and CDR2 from the germline V gene are KGHSH and LQKENI. Trimming pared 2 bases from V and 5 bases from J, leaving 16 bases between. The CDR3 spans 15 residues. As handled by the study authors: It was from reference gene primer amplification that nucleated cell counts were estimated. Profiled with immunoSEQ multiplex PCR; TCRdb holds only in-frame clones, not every one. Clone size and the V and J calls come from that table; the DNA yielded D and trimming. The data hold around 200,000 clones, with approximately 87% observed a single time. This receptor was identified in a man between 60 and 75 years old who had recovered from COVID-19. V usage is TRBV18 and J usage is TRBJ2-7; D might be TRBD1 (5 bases). The sample taken for sequencing was peripheral blood. CDR3 coding DNA: TGTGCCAGCTCACCATTCCCAGGGCAAGGCGACGAGCAGTACTTC. Amino acid sequence: CASSPFPGQGDEQYF.